This T cell receptor beta chain is from a study of blood T cell repertoires in COVID-19. In germline, CDR1 is SQVTM, CDR2 ANQGSEA. This CDR3 comprises 11 residues. The germline V and J ends were trimmed by 2 bases and 4 bases, with 4 bases remaining between them. Generated by immunoSEQ multiplex PCR, the TCRdb table keeps only in-frame clones and is missing some. The sample has a few hundred thousand clones, more than 75% seen once. The genes are TRBV29-1 and TRBJ2-3; D not certain. Sample: PBMCs or T cells enriched from blood (not recorded which). The origin of this receptor is a woman aged 45 to 65 who had been exposed to COVID-19. CDR3 protein: CSVETSDTQYF. The CDR3 nucleotides read TGCAGCGTTGAAACATCAGATACGCAGTATTTT.